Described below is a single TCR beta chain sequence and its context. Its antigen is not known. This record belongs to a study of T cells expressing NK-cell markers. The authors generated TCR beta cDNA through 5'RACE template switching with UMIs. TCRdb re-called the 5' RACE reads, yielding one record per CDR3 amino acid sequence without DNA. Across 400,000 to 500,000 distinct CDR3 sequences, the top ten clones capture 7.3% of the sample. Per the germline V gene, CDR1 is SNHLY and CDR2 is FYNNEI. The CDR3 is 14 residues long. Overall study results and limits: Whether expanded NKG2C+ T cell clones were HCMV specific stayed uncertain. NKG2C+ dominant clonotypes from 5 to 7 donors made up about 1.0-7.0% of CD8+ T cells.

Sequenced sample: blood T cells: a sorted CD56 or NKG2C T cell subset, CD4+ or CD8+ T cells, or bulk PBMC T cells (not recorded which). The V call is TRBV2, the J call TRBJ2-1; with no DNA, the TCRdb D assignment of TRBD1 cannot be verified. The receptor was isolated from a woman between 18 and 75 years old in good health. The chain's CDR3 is CATKGDRDWNEQFF.